The rows below give T cell receptor beta chains drawn from one sample of a study of monozygotic twins with inflammatory bowel disease. Using the 5' RACE reads, TCRdb records one entry per CDR3 protein without DNA. The sample is made up of some 170,000 distinct CDR3 sequences, and the top ten hold 2.4% of it. The specimen was blood. These receptors were obtained from a human donor with ulcerative colitis or Crohn's disease, or a healthy co-twin of an affected twin (not recorded which). Both conserved end residues are part of each CDR3.

CASSVGRANTEAFF	TRBV11-3	TRBJ1-1
CASSLGGADEAFF	TRBV5-5	TRBJ1-1
CSARESFSYEQYF	TRBV20-1	TRBJ2-7
CASSEGGLRGRPQETQYF	TRBV2	TRBJ2-5
CASSLGEASGETQYF	TRBV5-6	TRBJ2-5
CASSLEGQGNSPLHF	TRBV12-3/TRBV12-4	TRBJ1-6
CASTWLETQYF	TRBV7-9	TRBJ2-5
CASSSRLTYNEQFF	TRBV7-9	TRBJ2-1
CASSDDSYNEQFF	TRBV25-1	TRBJ2-1
CSARDWGTANNEQFF	TRBV20-1	TRBJ2-1
CASSLSGYGYTF	TRBV5-5	TRBJ1-2
CSGTGNSYEQYF	TRBV20-1	TRBJ2-7
CASSYPTTGPDTQYF	TRBV12-3/TRBV12-4	TRBJ2-3
CATSTGQGTYEQYF	TRBV15	TRBJ2-7
CASSPEVGRIKTQYF	TRBV7-2	TRBJ2-5
CASSRGQDKAKNIQYF	TRBV3-1	TRBJ2-4
CASSPDTSTDTQYF	TRBV7-3	TRBJ2-3
CASSFFGQDGVDGYTF	TRBV7-9	TRBJ1-2
CASSPEYPLNEQFF	TRBV6-4	TRBJ2-1
CASSRGQTAYEQYF	TRBV4-1	TRBJ2-7
CASSSTTGGWAEQYF	TRBV5-6	TRBJ2-7
CASDPGTENTEAFF	TRBV3-1	TRBJ1-1
CAGSLKGATGEAFF	TRBV5-1	TRBJ1-1
CASSIPGTGGAMGLETQYF	TRBV28	TRBJ2-5
CASSRPGYNQPQHF	TRBV7-2	TRBJ1-5